The 25 T cell receptor beta chains below were found in one sample sequenced in a study of radiation and T cells in renal cell carcinoma. The assay was immunoSEQ multiplex PCR, and TCRdb's table has in-frame clones only and misses some. The sample contains some 75,000 clones, over 80% of which appear only once. Indicated time point: blood 2 weeks post-SBRT. Treatment meaning: 15 Gy SBRT to primary tumor, nephrectomy 4 weeks later. This sample comprised blood, obtained from a patient whose treatment included radiotherapy and nephrectomy. These receptors were collected from a man aged 55 to 70 with renal cell carcinoma.

The chain joins TRBV7-2 to TRBJ2-1, with TRBD2 matching 12 bases. CDR3 length: 16 amino acids. With 3 bases clipped from V and 6 bases from J, the junction kept 6 bases outside the gene matches. CDR1 and CDR2 from the germline V gene are SGHTA and FQGNSA. The CDR3 is CASSFFSSGRANEQFF. The CDR3 DNA reads TGTGCCAGCAGCTTCTTCTCTAGCGGGAGGGCCAATGAGCAGTTCTTC.

The CDR3 loop reads CASRARTVGGQPQHF. The CDR3 DNA follows: TGTGCCAGTAGAGCGAGGACAGTTGGGGGTCAGCCCCAGCATTTT. V gene TRBV19 combines with J gene TRBJ1-5; possible D gene TRBD1, 6 bases. V dropped 6 bases and J dropped 6 bases, with 18 bases sitting between them. Germline V gene lookup returns CDR1 LNHDA and CDR2 SQIVND (reference sequence). CDR3 length: 15 residues. Looking up the rest from reference TRBV19 and TRBJ1-5 gives the full variable domain: DGGITQSPKYLFRKEGQNVTLSCEQNLNHDAMYWYRQDPGQGLRLIYYSQIVNDFQKGDIAEGYSVSREKKESFPLTVTSAQKNPTAFYLCASRARTVGGQPQHFGDGTRLSIL.

The chain employs TRBV19 and TRBJ1-6; D uncertain. Germline CDR1 reads LNHDA; CDR2 reads SQIVND (reference sequence). The CDR3 contains 13 residues. With 6 bases removed from V and 6 bases from J, the gap between germline ends came to 9 bases. The CDR3 coding sequence is TGTGCCAGTAGACAAGAGGGTAATTCACCCCTCCACTTT. Protein: CASRQEGNSPLHF.

CDR3 bases: TGTGCCAGCAGCTACCGACACCGGAGCTCTGGAAACACCATATATTTT. Translated, it gives CASSYRHRSSGNTIYF. J is TRBJ1-3 and V is TRBV7-6; D unresolved. The V gene lost 4 bases and the J gene lost 0 bases, with 13 bases spanning the gap. Germline-derived CDR1 and CDR2 are SGHVS and FNYEAQ. The CDR3 is 16 amino acids.

CDR3 nucleotide sequence: TGTGCCAGCAGGGCGGACAGGATAGCCTCCTATGGCTACACCTTC. Translating it yields CASRADRIASYGYTF. The chain combines TRBV28 with TRBJ1-2, with 7 bases aligning to TRBD1. Germline V gene sequence: CDR1 MDHEN, CDR2 SYDVKM. This CDR3 spans 15 amino acids. With V trimmed by 6 bases and J by 4 bases, 11 bases remained unmatched.

The chain carries TRBV7-9 and TRBJ1-2; D gene uncertain. This CDR3 region has 14 residues. V gave up 5 bases and J gave up 2 bases, with 12 bases separating them. The germline gives CDR1 SEHNR, CDR2 FQNEAQ (reference sequence). The CDR3 DNA sequence: TGTGCCAGCAGCCCCACAAGAGGGAACTATGGCTACACCTTC. It encodes CASSPTRGNYGYTF.

This clone has ten or more counts. The rearrangement uses TRBV5-1 and TRBJ2-7, with a weak D call TRBD1 (6 bases). The germline V and J ends were trimmed by 3 bases and 3 bases, with 10 bases remaining between them. CDR3 length: 13 amino acids. Germline V gives CDR1 SGHRS, CDR2 YFSETQ. This chain's CDR3 is CASSSVTGYEQYF. Written as DNA, the CDR3 is TGCGCCAGCAGCTCAGTGACAGGCTACGAGCAGTACTTC.

The chain employs TRBV7-2 and TRBJ2-5; 9 bases agree with TRBD2. V lost 3 bases to trimming and J lost 7 bases; unmatched junction nucleotides: 9. From germline, CDR1 is SGHTA and CDR2 FQGNSA. This CDR3 has 15 amino acids. In DNA, the CDR3 is TGTGCCAGCAGCTTGGGTCTAGCGGGAAGTCGGACCCAGTACTTC. Translated: CASSLGLAGSRTQYF. Drawing the rest from reference TRBV7-2 and TRBJ2-5, the complete variable domain is GAGVSQSPSNKVTEKGKDVELRCDPISGHTALYWYRQSLGQGLEFLIYFQGNSAPDKSGLPSDRFSAERTGGSVSTLTIQRTQQEDSAVYLCASSLGLAGSRTQYFGPGTRLLVL.

This clone was seen once. V is TRBV30 and J is TRBJ2-7; 8 bases align to TRBD2. From germline, CDR1 is GTSNPN and CDR2 SVGIG (reference sequence). J gave up 2 bases and V 3 bases, and 6 bases lay outside the gene matches. The CDR3 spans 14 residues. CDR3 residues: CAWSLQRGTYEQYF. As DNA, the CDR3 is TGTGCCTGGAGCCTCCAGCGGGGGACCTACGAGCAGTACTTC.

The chain employs TRBV5-1 and TRBJ1-1, with D unclear. The CDR3 consists of 15 residues. CDR1 and CDR2 from the germline V gene are SGHRS and YFSETQ. The V gene lost 4 bases and the J gene lost 6 bases, with 19 bases spanning the gap. This CDR3 reads CASSLRDLGFSEAFF. CDR3 DNA sequence: TGCGCCAGCAGCCTGAGGGATCTAGGGTTCTCTGAAGCTTTCTTT.

The genes are TRBV2 and TRBJ2-2; TRBD1 matches 10 bases. CDR1 is SNHLY and CDR2 is FYNNEI in the germline V gene. This CDR3 has 16 residues. Trimming removed 7 bases from V and 6 bases from J; junction bases left unmatched: 11. The CDR3 reads CASTSPGTGEAGELFF. The CDR3 region has the DNA TGTGCCAGCACGAGTCCCGGGACAGGGGAGGCCGGGGAGCTGTTTTTT.

This clone has a single count. V and J are TRBV7-2 and TRBJ2-3; D may be TRBD1 (6 bases). CDR1 and CDR2 (germline): SGHTA, FQGNSA. This CDR3 contains 16 residues. V lost 3 bases and J 0 bases, leaving 13 bases between the germline ends. As DNA, the CDR3 is TGTGCCAGCAGCTTGCCAACGGACAGTAGCACAGATACGCAGTATTTT. As protein: CASSLPTDSSTDTQYF.

The chain has TRBV2 and TRBJ2-7; the D gene is possibly TRBD2 (5 bases). CDR3 length: 16 amino acids. V gave up 2 bases and J gave up 0 bases, with 14 bases separating them. CDR1 and CDR2 from the germline V gene are SNHLY and FYNNEI. The DNA of the CDR3 is TGTGCCAGCAGTGAACCCTCGGGATTTAGCTCCTACGAGCAGTACTTC. Residues: CASSEPSGFSSYEQYF.

Remarks on this clone: The junction departs from germline at one end; a sequencing error may be responsible. V gene TRBV28 combines with J gene TRBJ2-7; D gene unclear. The CDR3 contains 12 residues. Looked up from germline, CDR1 is MDHEN and CDR2 is SYDVKM. CDR3 nucleotides: TGTGCCAGCAGTTTGACGGCCTACGGGCAGTACTTC. As protein: CASSLTAYGQYF.

J is TRBJ1-1 and V is TRBV5-1; D gene unclear. The CDR3 consists of 14 residues. Deletions cut 2 bases from V and 2 bases from J, with 10 bases between. Germline V gene data show CDR1 as SGHRS and CDR2 as YFSETQ. CDR3 loop: CASSFTASNTEAFF. The CDR3 DNA reads TGCGCCAGCAGCTTTACGGCAAGTAACACTGAAGCTTTCTTT.

The chain has TRBV12-5 and TRBJ2-2; 8 bases match TRBD1. The CDR3 spans 15 residues. The germline CDR1 and CDR2 sequences are LGHNT and FRNRAP. V lost 2 bases, J lost 7 bases, and 6 bases stayed unmatched. CDR3 amino acids: CASGLRQGAFGELFF. CDR3 sequence (DNA): TGTGCTAGTGGTTTGAGGCAGGGGGCATTCGGGGAGCTGTTTTTT.

This sequence joins TRBV28 and TRBJ1-5; no definite D call. The CDR3 totals 16 residues. The germline V and J ends were trimmed by 3 bases and 3 bases, with 15 bases remaining between them. Germline assignment: CDR1 MDHEN and CDR2 SYDVKM. CDR3 region: CASSFPGPSPNQPQHF. The CDR3 coding sequence is TGTGCCAGCAGTTTTCCCGGGCCCAGCCCCAATCAGCCCCAGCATTTT.

There are a few counts of this clone. V is TRBV19 and J is TRBJ1-5; 7 bases match TRBD1. Per the germline V gene, CDR1 is LNHDA and CDR2 is SQIVND (reference sequence). CDR3 length: 16 amino acids. Trimming cost V 7 bases and J 3 bases; bases outside gene matches: 12. Here the CDR3 reads CASTPRTGLNNQPQHF. DNA of the CDR3: TGTGCCAGTACCCCTCGGACAGGCCTAAACAATCAGCCCCAGCATTTT.

This sequence joins TRBV7-2 and TRBJ1-4; possibly TRBD1 for D (5 bases). Trimming pared 1 base from V and 8 bases from J, leaving 17 bases between. Germline CDR1 SGHTA, CDR2 FQGNSA. The CDR3 loop spans 16 amino acids. The CDR3 is CASSLGGGSIGEKLFF. DNA of the CDR3: TGTGCCAGCAGCTTAGGCGGGGGGTCTATTGGGGAAAAACTGTTTTTT.

This clone has only a few counts. This sequence joins TRBV7-2 and TRBJ1-4, with TRBD1 identical over 8 bases. This CDR3 has 17 amino acids. In germline, CDR1 is SGHTA, CDR2 FQGNSA. The J segment lost 3 bases and the V segment lost 1 base, leaving 7 bases of the junction unmatched. For the CDR3, the DNA is TGTGCCAGCAGCTTAGATTTCCAGGGGGCCTCTAATGAAAAACTGTTTTTT. Its translation: CASSLDFQGASNEKLFF.

DNA for the CDR3: TGTGCCAGTACCCTAACCCGGAGGGAAACTAAAGATGGCTACACCTTC. Protein: CASTLTRRETKDGYTF. V gene TRBV19 combines with J gene TRBJ1-2; D ambiguous. The germline CDR1 and CDR2 sequences are LNHDA and SQIVND (reference sequence). V was trimmed by 7 bases and J by 6 bases, leaving 24 bases between them. There are 16 residues in the CDR3.

This clone turned up a few times. This chain connects TRBV7-8 to TRBJ2-1; D call uncertain. The germline V gene has CDR1 SGHVS and CDR2 FQNEAQ. This CDR3 spans 14 amino acids. V shed 0 bases and J shed 4 bases, with 7 bases lying between them. CDR3 bases: TGTGCCAGCAGCTTAGCGGGCCGGTACAATGAGCAGTTCTTC. Translating gives CASSLAGRYNEQFF. The entire variable domain, with the rest obtained from reference TRBV7-8 and TRBJ2-1, is as follows: GAGVSQSPRYKVAKRGQDVALRCDPISGHVSLFWYQQALGQGPEFLTYFQNEAQLDKSGLPSDRFFAERPEGSVSTLKIQRTQQEDSAVYLCASSLAGRYNEQFFGPGTRLTVL.

The chain recombines TRBV10-3 with TRBJ2-5; TRBD1 might be the D (5 bases). CDR1 is ENHRY, CDR2 SYGVKD, per germline. The CDR3 totals 15 residues. Deletions cut 3 bases from V and 1 base from J, with 12 bases between. The CDR3 region is CAISDRAIAQETQYF. In nucleotides, the CDR3 is TGTGCCATCAGTGACAGGGCTATCGCCCAAGAGACCCAGTACTTC.

V is TRBV5-5 and J is TRBJ2-5; D remains ambiguous. The CDR3 covers 12 residues. With 1 base removed from V and 4 bases from J, the gap between germline ends came to 5 bases. Germline values: CDR1 SGHKS, CDR2 YYEKEE (reference sequence). CDR3 loop: CASSLITETQYF. The CDR3 nucleotides are TGTGCCAGCAGCTTGATCACAGAGACCCAGTACTTC.

This rearrangement joins TRBV19 to TRBJ2-5; TRBD2 agrees at 12 bases. Germline V gives CDR1 LNHDA, CDR2 SQIVND (reference sequence). CDR3 length: 13 residues. V lost 5 bases to trimming and J lost 7 bases; unmatched junction nucleotides: 2. As DNA, the CDR3 is TGTGCCAGTAGTCCACTAGCGGGAGGGACCCAGTACTTC. Its translation is CASSPLAGGTQYF.